This T cell receptor (beta chain) was identified in a study of response to subunit inactivated influenza vaccine. This clonotype was seen repeatedly, ten times or more. TCRdb reprocessed the RT-PCR reads via MiXCR and lists one record per CDR3 protein. The profile shows 150,000 or so distinct CDR3 sequences, roughly a tenth of them singletons. Germline CDR1 and CDR2: LGHDT and YNNKEL (reference sequence). This CDR3 has 11 amino acids. V was clipped by 1 base and J by 14 bases, with 10 bases between them. This sequence originates from a man in his fifties who received an inactivated influenza vaccine. The sample consisted of non-naive T cells sorted from PBMCs, taken more than 35 days after vaccination. V and J are TRBV3-1 and TRBJ2-3, with unresolved D. CDR3 in DNA: TGTGCCAGCAGCCAAGGACCAAAGGGGTATTTT. Translated: CASSQGPKGYF.